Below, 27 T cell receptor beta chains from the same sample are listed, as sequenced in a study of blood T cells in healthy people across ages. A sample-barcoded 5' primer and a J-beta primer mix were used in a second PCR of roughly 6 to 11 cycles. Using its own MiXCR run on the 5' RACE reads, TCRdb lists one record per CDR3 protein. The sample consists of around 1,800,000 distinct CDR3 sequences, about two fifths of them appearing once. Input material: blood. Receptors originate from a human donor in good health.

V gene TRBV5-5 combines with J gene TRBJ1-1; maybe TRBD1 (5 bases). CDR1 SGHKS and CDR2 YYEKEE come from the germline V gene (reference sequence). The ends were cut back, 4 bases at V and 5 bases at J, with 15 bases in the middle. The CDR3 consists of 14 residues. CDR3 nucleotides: TGTGCCAGCAGCCGGATTGACCAGGGAACTGAAGCTTTCTTT. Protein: CASSRIDQGTEAFF.

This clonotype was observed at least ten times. In DNA, the CDR3 is TGCGCCAGCAGCCAAGACAGGGGCGAGCAGTACTTC. Protein: CASSQDRGEQYF. The rearrangement joins TRBV4-3 to TRBJ2-7, with D maybe TRBD1 (6 bases). There are 12 residues in the CDR3. Germline V lookup: CDR1 LGHNA, CDR2 YSLEER. The V gene lost 0 bases and the J gene lost 6 bases, with 6 bases spanning the gap.

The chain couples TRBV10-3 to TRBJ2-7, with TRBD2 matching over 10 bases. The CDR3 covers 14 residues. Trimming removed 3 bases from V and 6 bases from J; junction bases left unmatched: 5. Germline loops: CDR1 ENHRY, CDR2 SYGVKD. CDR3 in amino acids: CAISDERGGVEQYF. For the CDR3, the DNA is TGTGCCATCAGTGACGAGCGGGGGGGTGTCGAGCAGTACTTC.

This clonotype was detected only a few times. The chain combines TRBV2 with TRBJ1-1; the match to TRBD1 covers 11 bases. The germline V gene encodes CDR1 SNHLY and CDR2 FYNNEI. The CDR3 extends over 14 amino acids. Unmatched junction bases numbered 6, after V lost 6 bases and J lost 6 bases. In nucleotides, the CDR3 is TGTGCCAGCAGCGCGGACAGGGGGCTCTCTGAAGCTTTCTTT. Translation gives CASSADRGLSEAFF.

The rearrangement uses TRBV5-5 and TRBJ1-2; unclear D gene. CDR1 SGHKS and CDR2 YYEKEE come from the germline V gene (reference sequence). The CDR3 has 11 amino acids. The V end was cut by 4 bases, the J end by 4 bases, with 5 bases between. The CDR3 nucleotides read TGTGCCAGCAGCCGATGCTATGGCTACACCTTC. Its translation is CASSRCYGYTF.

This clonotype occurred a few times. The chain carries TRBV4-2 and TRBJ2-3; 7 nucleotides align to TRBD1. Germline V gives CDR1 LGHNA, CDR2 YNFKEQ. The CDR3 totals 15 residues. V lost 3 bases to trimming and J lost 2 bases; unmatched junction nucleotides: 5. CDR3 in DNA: TGTGCCAGCAGCCAGGACAGGTCCAACACAGATACGCAGTATTTT. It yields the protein CASSQDRSNTDTQYF.

The DNA of the CDR3 is TGTGCCAGCAGCTTATACGAGACAGATACGCAGTATTTT. Translation: CASSLYETDTQYF. This chain links TRBV7-6 with TRBJ2-3; D unresolved. CDR3 size: 13 residues. Germline values: CDR1 SGHVS, CDR2 FNYEAQ. V was pared by 2 bases and J by 3 bases, with 6 bases between. Supplemented by reference TRBV7-6 and TRBJ2-3, the full variable domain reads GAGVSQSPRYKVTKRGQDVALRCDPISGHVSLYWYRQALGQGPEFLTYFNYEAQQDKSGLPNDRFSAERPEGSISTLTIQRTEQRDSAMYRCASSLYETDTQYFGPGTRLTVL.

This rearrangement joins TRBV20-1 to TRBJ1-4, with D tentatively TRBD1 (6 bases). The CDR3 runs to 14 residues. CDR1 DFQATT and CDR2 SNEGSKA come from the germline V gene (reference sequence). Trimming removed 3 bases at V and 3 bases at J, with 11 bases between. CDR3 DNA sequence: TGCAGTGCTAGCTCAGGGGTCCCTAATGAAAAACTGTTTTTT. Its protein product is CSASSGVPNEKLFF.

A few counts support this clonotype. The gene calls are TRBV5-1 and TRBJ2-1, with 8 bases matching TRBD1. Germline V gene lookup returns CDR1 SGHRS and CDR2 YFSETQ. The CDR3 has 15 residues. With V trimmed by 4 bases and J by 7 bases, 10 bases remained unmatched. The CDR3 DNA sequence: TGCGCCAGCAGCCCTTGGACAGGGTCGGAGAATGAGCAGTTCTTC. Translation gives CASSPWTGSENEQFF.

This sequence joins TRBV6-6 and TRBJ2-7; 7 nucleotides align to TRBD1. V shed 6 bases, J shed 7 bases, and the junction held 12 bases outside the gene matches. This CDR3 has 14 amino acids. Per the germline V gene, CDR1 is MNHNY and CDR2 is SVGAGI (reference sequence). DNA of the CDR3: TGTGCCAGCAGCTTACAGGGGCGGTACAATGAGCAGTACTTC. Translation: CASSLQGRYNEQYF.

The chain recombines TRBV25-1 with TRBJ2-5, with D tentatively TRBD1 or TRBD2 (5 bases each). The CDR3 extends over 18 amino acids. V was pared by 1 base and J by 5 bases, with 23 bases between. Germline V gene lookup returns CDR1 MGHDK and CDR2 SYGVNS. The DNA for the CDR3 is TGTGCCAGCAGTGAATTCTCAAGGGGAGTTCCGTTTCGGGAGACCCAGTACTTC. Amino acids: CASSEFSRGVPFRETQYF. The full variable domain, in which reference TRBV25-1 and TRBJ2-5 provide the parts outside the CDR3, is EADIYQTPRYLVIGTGKKITLECSQTMGHDKMYWYQQDPGMELHLIHYSYGVNSTEKGDLSSESTVSRIRTEHFPLTLESARPSHTSQYLCASSEFSRGVPFRETQYFGPGTRLLVL.

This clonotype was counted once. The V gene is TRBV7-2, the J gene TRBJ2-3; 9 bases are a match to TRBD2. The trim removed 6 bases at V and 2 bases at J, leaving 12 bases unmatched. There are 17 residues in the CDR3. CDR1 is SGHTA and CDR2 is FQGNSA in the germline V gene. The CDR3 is CASSTGGGASFTDTQYF. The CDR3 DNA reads TGTGCCAGCAGTACCGGCGGGGGGGCCTCCTTCACAGATACGCAGTATTTT.

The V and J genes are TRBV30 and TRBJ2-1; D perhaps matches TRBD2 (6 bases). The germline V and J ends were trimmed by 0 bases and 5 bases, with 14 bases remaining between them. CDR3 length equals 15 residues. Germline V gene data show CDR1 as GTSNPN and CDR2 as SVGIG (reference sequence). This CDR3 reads CAWSVRGNPHNEQFF. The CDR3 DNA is TGTGCCTGGAGTGTACGCGGGAATCCACACAATGAGCAGTTCTTC.

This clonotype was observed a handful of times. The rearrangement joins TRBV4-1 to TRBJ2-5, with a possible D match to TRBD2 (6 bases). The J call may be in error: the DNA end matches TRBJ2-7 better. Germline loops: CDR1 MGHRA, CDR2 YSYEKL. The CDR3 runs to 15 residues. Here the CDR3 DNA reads TGCGCCAGCAGCCAAGATCCGGGGGTAGTCTACGAGCAGTACTTC. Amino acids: CASSQDPGVVYEQYF.

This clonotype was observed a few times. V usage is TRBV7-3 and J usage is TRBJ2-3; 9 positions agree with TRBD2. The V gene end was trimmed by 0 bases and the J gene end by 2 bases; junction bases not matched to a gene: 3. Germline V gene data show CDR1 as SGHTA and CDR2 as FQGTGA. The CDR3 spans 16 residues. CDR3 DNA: TGTGCCAGCAGCTTAACGGCGGGGGGGGCCACAGATACGCAGTATTTT. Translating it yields CASSLTAGGATDTQYF.

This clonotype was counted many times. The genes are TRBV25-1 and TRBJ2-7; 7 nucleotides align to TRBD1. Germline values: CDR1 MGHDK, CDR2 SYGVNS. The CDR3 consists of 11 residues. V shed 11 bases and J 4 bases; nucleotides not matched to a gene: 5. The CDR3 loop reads CAGDRAYEQYF. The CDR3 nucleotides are TGTGCCGGTGACAGGGCATACGAGCAGTACTTC.

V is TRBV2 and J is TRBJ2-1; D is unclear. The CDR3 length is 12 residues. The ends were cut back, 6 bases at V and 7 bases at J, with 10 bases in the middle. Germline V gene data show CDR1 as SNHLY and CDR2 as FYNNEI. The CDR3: CASSVYGNEQFF. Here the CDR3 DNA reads TGTGCCAGCAGCGTTTACGGGAATGAGCAGTTCTTC.

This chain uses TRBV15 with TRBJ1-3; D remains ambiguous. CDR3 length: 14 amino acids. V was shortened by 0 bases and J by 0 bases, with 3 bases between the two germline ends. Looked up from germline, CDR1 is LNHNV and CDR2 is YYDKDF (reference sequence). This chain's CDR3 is CATSRDSSGNTIYF. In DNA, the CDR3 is TGTGCCACCAGCAGAGATTCCTCTGGAAACACCATATATTTT.

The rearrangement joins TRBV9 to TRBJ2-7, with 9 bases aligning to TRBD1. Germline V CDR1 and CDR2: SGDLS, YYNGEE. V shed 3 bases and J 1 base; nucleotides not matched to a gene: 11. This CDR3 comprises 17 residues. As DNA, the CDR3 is TGTGCCAGCAGCGCAACGGGACAGGGAACGAAATCCTACGAGCAGTACTTC. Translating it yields CASSATGQGTKSYEQYF.

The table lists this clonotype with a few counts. CDR3 in amino acids: CAISPGASTETQYF. Here the CDR3 DNA reads TGTGCCATCTCCCCGGGGGCCTCCACAGAGACCCAGTACTTC. V usage is TRBV10-3 and J usage is TRBJ2-5, with D perhaps being TRBD1 or TRBD2 (6 bases each). Germline CDR1 is ENHRY and CDR2 is SYGVKD. V was clipped by 8 bases and J by 4 bases, with 17 bases between them. The length of the CDR3 is 14 residues.

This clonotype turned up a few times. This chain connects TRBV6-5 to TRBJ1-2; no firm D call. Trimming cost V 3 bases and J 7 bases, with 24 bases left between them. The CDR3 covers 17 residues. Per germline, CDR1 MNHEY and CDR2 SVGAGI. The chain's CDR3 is CASSYQPPPARVGGYTF. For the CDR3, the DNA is TGTGCCAGCAGTTATCAGCCCCCCCCCGCGAGGGTGGGTGGCTACACCTTC.

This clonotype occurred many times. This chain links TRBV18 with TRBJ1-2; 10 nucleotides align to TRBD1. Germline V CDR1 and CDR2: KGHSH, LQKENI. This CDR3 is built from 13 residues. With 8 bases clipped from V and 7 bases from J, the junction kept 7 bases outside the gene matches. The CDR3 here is CASSPRQGAGYTF. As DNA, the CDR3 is TGTGCCAGCAGTCCACGACAGGGGGCTGGCTACACCTTC.

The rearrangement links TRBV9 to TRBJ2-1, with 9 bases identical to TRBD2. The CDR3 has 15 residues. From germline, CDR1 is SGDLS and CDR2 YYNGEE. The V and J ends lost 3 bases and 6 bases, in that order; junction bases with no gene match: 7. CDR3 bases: TGTGCCAGCAGCGCCAACCGCGGGGGGGCCAATGAGCAGTTCTTC. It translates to CASSANRGGANEQFF.

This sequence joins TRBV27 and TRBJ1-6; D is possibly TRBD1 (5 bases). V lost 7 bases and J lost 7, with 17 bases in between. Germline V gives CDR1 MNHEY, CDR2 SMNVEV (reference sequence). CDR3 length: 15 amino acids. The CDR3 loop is CASMGLTGLNSPLHF. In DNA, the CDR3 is TGTGCCAGCATGGGTCTGACGGGGCTGAATTCACCCCTCCACTTT.

The CDR3 here is CSVANRLTSGGWGEQYF. The CDR3 coding sequence is TGCAGCGTCGCTAACCGCCTAACTAGCGGGGGTTGGGGGGAGCAGTACTTC. The gene calls are TRBV29-1 and TRBJ2-5, with 11 bases lining up with TRBD2. J gave up 11 bases and V 6 bases, and 23 bases lay outside the gene matches. Germline V lookup: CDR1 SQVTM, CDR2 ANQGSEA. The CDR3 runs to 17 residues.

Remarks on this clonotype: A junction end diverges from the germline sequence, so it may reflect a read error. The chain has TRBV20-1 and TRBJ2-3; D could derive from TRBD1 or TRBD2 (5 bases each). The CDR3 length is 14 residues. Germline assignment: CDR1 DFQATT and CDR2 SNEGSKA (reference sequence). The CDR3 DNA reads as TGCAGTGCTAGTAGGGGACCGAACACAGATACGCCGTATTTT. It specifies CSASRGPNTDTPYF.

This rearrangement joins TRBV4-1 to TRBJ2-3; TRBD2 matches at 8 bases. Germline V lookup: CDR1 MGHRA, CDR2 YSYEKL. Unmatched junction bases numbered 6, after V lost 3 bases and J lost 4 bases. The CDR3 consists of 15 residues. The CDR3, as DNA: TGCGCCAGCAGCCATTCGGGGGGGGGAGCAGATACGCAGTATTTT. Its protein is CASSHSGGGADTQYF.